The 11 T cell receptor beta chains below all came from one sample that was sequenced in a study of T cells in Graves' hyperthyroidism and ophthalmopathy. The source material, RNA transcripts, was used to amplify TCR beta CDR3 regions. TCR CDR3 regions were first amplified by RT-PCR with HTBI primers. TCRdb itself ran the multiplex PCR reads through MiXCR, one entry per CDR3 protein. This sample has fewer than 600,000 distinct CDR3 sequences, with about 15% found just once. Sequenced material: blood. The receptor set was obtained from a woman between 35 and 50 years old with Graves' hyperthyroidism.

This clonotype was observed many times. The CDR3: CASSPPSKTEAFF. In DNA form, the CDR3 reads TGTGCCAGCAGCCCCCCGAGTAAGACTGAAGCTTTCTTT. The chain combines TRBV11-3 with TRBJ1-1; no clear D. The germline V gene encodes CDR1 SGHNT and CDR2 YENEEA. The CDR3 has 13 amino acids. The V gene lost 5 bases and the J gene lost 5 bases, with 12 bases spanning the gap.

This clonotype was seen at least ten times. The chain links TRBV20-1 to TRBJ2-1; 8 bases line up with TRBD2. J gave up 10 bases and V 2 bases, and 13 bases lay outside the gene matches. Germline V gives CDR1 DFQATT, CDR2 SNEGSKA (reference sequence). The CDR3 length is 15 residues. The CDR3 region has the DNA TGCAGTGCTAGATTAGCGGGGCAGCTTTCTGGGGAGCAGTTCTTC. It is translated as CSARLAGQLSGEQFF.

About this clonotype itself: Given a much more abundant clone one base away, this may be a read error. This rearrangement joins TRBV28 to TRBJ2-3; D perhaps matches TRBD2 (5 bases). Germline values: CDR1 MDHEN, CDR2 SYDVKM. The CDR3 loop spans 14 amino acids. DNA of the CDR3: TGTACCAGCTTACCCGCTCGGGGTCAACATACGCAGTATTTT. Encoded protein: CTSLPARGQHTQYF.

This clonotype was detected only a few times. This could be a read error, since a much larger clone is one nucleotide away. The chain is built from TRBV28 and TRBJ2-1, with TRBD2 as a possible D gene (6 bases). This CDR3 spans 14 amino acids. From germline, CDR1 is MDHEN and CDR2 SYDVKM. V gave up 7 bases and J gave up 8 bases, with 18 bases separating them. In DNA, the CDR3 is TGTGCCAGCAATCCGGGACGGGGGATGTATGAGCAGTTCTTC. Translated: CASNPGRGMYEQFF.

At least ten counts were recorded for this clonotype. The V and J genes are TRBV18 and TRBJ2-5; the match to TRBD2 covers 13 bases. Germline CDR1 is KGHSH and CDR2 is LQKENI. V trimming: 4 bases; J trimming: 4 bases; junction bases outside the gene matches: 6. The length of the CDR3 is 16 residues. The CDR3 sequence: CASSQGLAGSGETQYF. DNA for the CDR3: TGTGCCAGCTCACAGGGACTAGCGGGAAGCGGAGAGACCCAGTACTTC.

This clonotype was picked up many times. This chain connects TRBV3-1 to TRBJ2-2, with D perhaps TRBD1 (6 bases). The V gene lost 4 bases and the J gene lost 5 bases, with 14 bases spanning the gap. The germline gives CDR1 LGHDT, CDR2 YNNKEL (reference sequence). The CDR3 runs 15 residues. CDR3 region: CASSPALQGTGELFF. Written as DNA, the CDR3 is TGTGCCAGCAGCCCCGCCCTACAGGGTACCGGGGAGCTGTTTTTT.

The gene calls are TRBV6-1 and TRBJ1-5; 10 nucleotides align to TRBD1. The V gene end was trimmed by 5 bases and the J gene end by 4 bases; junction bases not matched to a gene: 5. The CDR3 is made up of 15 amino acids. The germline V gene encodes CDR1 MNHNS and CDR2 SASEGT. The CDR3 sequence: CASSQDRGFNQPQHF. The CDR3 nucleotides are TGTGCCAGCAGTCAGGACAGGGGGTTTAATCAGCCCCAGCATTTT.

There are a few counts of this clonotype. The J gene is TRBJ2-1, the V gene TRBV10-2, with a possible D match to TRBD2 (5 bases). The CDR3 contains 14 residues. Germline V gene sequence: CDR1 WSHSY, CDR2 SAAADI. Trimming pared 1 base from V and 4 bases from J, leaving 8 bases between. CDR3 nucleotide sequence: TGCGCCAGCAGTGAGTGGGAGACTTACAATGAGCAGTTCTTC. It translates to CASSEWETYNEQFF.

This clonotype was found a few times. Given a much more abundant clone one base away, this may be a read error. This rearrangement joins TRBV7-2 to TRBJ2-1; 7 positions agree with TRBD2. CDR1 and CDR2 from the germline V gene are SGHTA and FQGNSA. V was clipped by 5 bases and J by 5 bases; unmatched bases: 12. The CDR3 sequence is 16 residues long. Written as DNA, the CDR3 is TGTGCCAGCAGCCCACATAGCGGGTCGTCCCACAATGAGCAGTTCTTC. Protein product: CASSPHSGSSHNEQFF.

This clonotype was seen many times. The chain recombines TRBV30 with TRBJ1-2, with 9 bases fitting TRBD1. The V gene's germline CDR1 is GTSNPN and CDR2 SVGIG (reference sequence). Trimming removed 3 bases from V and 4 bases from J; junction bases left unmatched: 3. This CDR3 region has 13 residues. Here the CDR3 DNA reads TGTGCCTGGAGGCGGGACAGGGTCTATGGCTACACCTTC. Amino acids: CAWRRDRVYGYTF. Variable domain in full (rest from reference TRBV30 and TRBJ1-2): SQTIHQWPATLVQPVGSPLSLECTVEGTSNPNLYWYRQAAGRGLQLLFYSVGIGQISSEVPQNLSASRPQDRQFILSSKKLLLSDSGFYLCAWRRDRVYGYTFGSGTRLTVV.

This clonotype has a count of ten or more. V and J are TRBV2 and TRBJ2-7, with 11 bases that match TRBD2. The CDR3 totals 16 residues. CDR1 is SNHLY and CDR2 is FYNNEI in the germline V gene. Trimming at V came to 7 bases and at J to 0 bases, leaving 8 bases not matched to a gene. CDR3 coding DNA: TGTGCCAGCACCGAGTCCGGGACTAGCGGCTCCTACGAGCAGTACTTC. Protein sequence: CASTESGTSGSYEQYF.